The entry below gives a single TCR beta chain sequence along with its context. The sample belongs to a study of T cell responses to AZD1222 COVID-19 vaccine. The CDR3 runs 14 residues. The V end was cut by 4 bases, the J end by 4 bases, with 14 bases between. Germline values: CDR1 SGHNT, CDR2 YYREEE (reference sequence). Sequencing used immunoSEQ multiplex PCR; TCRdb keeps in-frame clones, though not all of them. This sample yields 150,000 to 180,000 clones, of which approximately 86% are seen a single time; more than 6.5% belongs to the top ten. The chain links TRBV5-4 to TRBJ1-1; a weak D match, TRBD1 (5 bases). The specimen was peripheral blood, collected after recovery from COVID-19. This clonotype originated in an adult who had recovered from COVID-19. The chain's CDR3 is CASSLYRDSTEAFF. In DNA form, the CDR3 reads TGTGCCAGCAGCCTATACAGAGACAGCACTGAAGCTTTCTTT.